Shown below are 7 T cell receptor beta chains from a single sample sequenced in a study of cytomegalovirus exposure and HLA in healthy donors. Amplification used 60 Vbeta primers and 13 Jbeta primers. The assay was immunoSEQ multiplex PCR, and TCRdb's table has in-frame clones only and misses some. The sample contains approximately 140,000 clones, about four fifths of which appear only once. The sequenced material came from PBMCs. Receptor source: a man aged 50-59 years in good health and CMV-seropositive.

The rearrangement links TRBV7-9 to TRBJ2-5, with D possibly matching TRBD2 (5 bases). CDR1 and CDR2 from the germline V gene are SEHNR and FQNEAQ (reference sequence). V gave up 1 base and J gave up 5 bases, with 11 bases separating them. The CDR3 covers 14 residues. The CDR3 sequence: CASSLGQRRETQYF. For the CDR3, the DNA is TGTGCCAGCAGCTTAGGCCAGAGGAGGGAGACCCAGTACTTC.

A note on this clone: The junction differs from germline at one of its ends, possibly a read error. V usage is TRBV27 and J usage is TRBJ1-4; the D is unclear. Per the germline V gene, CDR1 is MNHEY and CDR2 is SMNVEV (reference sequence). The CDR3 spans 12 residues. The CDR3 here is CASSLFSGKLFF. The CDR3 DNA reads TGTGCCAGCAGCTTATTTTCGGGAAAACTGTTTTTT. Full variable domain (missing parts from reference TRBV27 and TRBJ1-4): EAQVTQNPRYLITVTGKKLTVTCSQNMNHEYMSWYRQDPGLGLRQIYYSMNVEVTDKGDVPEGYKVSRKEKRNFPLILESPSPNQTSLYFCASSLFSGKLFFGSGTQLSVL.

V gene TRBV25-1 combines with J gene TRBJ2-1, with a possible D match to TRBD2 (5 bases). The germline V and J ends were trimmed by 3 bases and 8 bases, with 14 bases remaining between them. Germline loops: CDR1 MGHDK, CDR2 SYGVNS. The length of the CDR3 is 14 residues. For the CDR3, the DNA is TGTGCCAGCAGTGAGAATCCGCTAGCCCATGAGCAGTTCTTC. It translates to CASSENPLAHEQFF.

The J gene is TRBJ2-1, the V gene TRBV6-1; D is unclear. With 4 bases removed from V and 0 bases from J, the gap between germline ends came to 13 bases. Germline values: CDR1 MNHNS, CDR2 SASEGT. The length of the CDR3 is 16 residues. CDR3 residues: CASSAPGLSSYNEQFF. The CDR3 region has the DNA TGTGCCAGCAGTGCCCCCGGGTTAAGCTCCTACAATGAGCAGTTCTTC.

V is TRBV30 and J is TRBJ2-3, with TRBD2 identical over 14 bases. This CDR3 region has 16 residues. Trimming took 0 bases from V and 7 from J; bases not matched to a gene: 6. The germline V gene has CDR1 GTSNPN and CDR2 SVGIG (reference sequence). The CDR3 bases are TGTGCCTGGAGTGTAGGACTAGCGGGAGGTAGTCATACGCAGTATTTT. This sequence encodes CAWSVGLAGGSHTQYF.

The CDR3 here is CASRDSGSGYEQYF. CDR3 nucleotides: TGTGCCAGCAGGGATAGCGGGAGTGGCTACGAGCAGTACTTC. The chain has TRBV7-9 and TRBJ2-7; 9 bases agree with TRBD2. J was trimmed by 3 bases and V by 6 bases; bases with no gene match: 6. Germline V lookup: CDR1 SEHNR, CDR2 FQNEAQ (reference sequence). This CDR3 has 14 amino acids.

This chain uses TRBV19 with TRBJ1-2; tentatively, D is TRBD1 (5 bases). Germline-derived CDR1 and CDR2 are LNHDA and SQIVND (reference sequence). V lost 2 bases, J lost 2 bases, and 6 bases lay in between. There are 13 residues in the CDR3. The CDR3 loop is CASSIQGNYGYTF. The CDR3 nucleotides are TGTGCCAGTAGTATACAGGGAAACTATGGCTACACCTTC.